The clone carrying this T cell receptor beta chain was recorded a few times. Antigen: not known. This entry belongs to a study of T cells in Graves' hyperthyroidism and ophthalmopathy. V lost 3 bases to trimming and J lost 2 bases; unmatched junction nucleotides: 3. This CDR3 has 17 amino acids. Germline V CDR1 and CDR2: KGHDR, SFDVKD. TCR beta CDR3 sequences were amplified from RNA transcripts. The primer set for the first-round RT-PCR of the TCR CDR3 was HTBI. TCRdb called the multiplex PCR reads again in MiXCR, with one record for every CDR3 protein. The data show 500,000 to 650,000 distinct CDR3 sequences, about 14% seen once. Points from the study as a whole: Clonotypes that were expanded in thyroid above 0.001 mostly appeared in blood too.

The sequence was obtained from a woman aged 45 to 65 with Graves' ophthalmopathy. The chain combines TRBV24-1 with TRBJ2-3; TRBD2 matches 14 bases. Material for sequencing was blood. As DNA, the CDR3 is TGTGCCACCAGTGATCCGGGACTAGCGGGAGTCACAGATACGCAGTATTTT. It translates to CATSDPGLAGVTDTQYF.